The 20 T cell receptor beta chains below all came from one sample that was sequenced in a study of shared clonotypes between healthy human individuals. The table came from immunoSEQ multiplex PCR; TCRdb's copy has only in-frame clones and leaves some out. The sample lists 550,000 to 700,000 clones, about three quarters occurring once. Sequenced material: memory CD4+ T cells sorted from blood. Regarding subset: CD45RA-negative fraction. The receptors originated from a young woman in good health.

The V and J genes are TRBV2 and TRBJ1-1; 9 bases agree with TRBD1. CDR1 is SNHLY and CDR2 is FYNNEI in the germline V gene. The J segment lost 3 bases and the V segment lost 6 bases, leaving 8 bases of the junction unmatched. The CDR3 has 15 residues. CDR3 DNA: TGTGCCAGCAGCGCTCAGGACAGGGGAGACACTGAAGCTTTCTTT. Its protein is CASSAQDRGDTEAFF.

V and J are TRBV7-9 and TRBJ2-2; no definite D call. CDR1 is SEHNR, CDR2 FQNEAQ, per germline (reference sequence). V was trimmed by 8 bases and J by 6 bases, leaving 22 bases between them. The CDR3 length is 16 residues. CDR3 loop: CASYGQESAPAGELFF. The CDR3 DNA sequence: TGTGCCAGCTATGGTCAGGAGTCGGCCCCAGCCGGGGAGCTGTTTTTT.

This chain connects TRBV19 to TRBJ2-5; a possible D gene is TRBD2 (6 bases). V shed 4 bases and J shed 1 base, with 13 bases lying between them. The CDR3 runs 15 residues. The germline V gene has CDR1 LNHDA and CDR2 SQIVND (reference sequence). CDR3 sequence: CASSRRGPTQETQYF. Written as DNA, the CDR3 is TGTGCCAGTAGTAGGAGGGGTCCCACCCAAGAGACCCAGTACTTC.

This chain uses TRBV11-1 with TRBJ1-1, with unresolved D. V dropped 0 bases and J dropped 1 base, with 9 bases sitting between them. This CDR3 region has 15 residues. Per germline, CDR1 SGHAT and CDR2 FQDESV (reference sequence). The CDR3 DNA sequence: TGTGCCAGCAGCTTAGCGATGTGGGGGAACACTGAAGCTTTCTTT. Translated: CASSLAMWGNTEAFF.

V is TRBV6-5 and J is TRBJ1-5, with 7 bases that match TRBD1. This CDR3 is built from 15 residues. V trimming: 7 bases; J trimming: 2 bases; junction bases outside the gene matches: 8. Per the germline V gene, CDR1 is MNHEY and CDR2 is SVGAGI. CDR3 amino acids: CASKRQGLGNQPQHF. In DNA form, the CDR3 reads TGTGCCAGCAAAAGACAGGGCTTGGGCAATCAGCCCCAGCATTTT.

The chain uses TRBV2 and TRBJ2-7, with 11 nucleotides matching TRBD2. Germline loops: CDR1 SNHLY, CDR2 FYNNEI. The trim removed 6 bases at V and 2 bases at J, leaving 3 bases unmatched. The length of the CDR3 is 14 residues. The CDR3 DNA reads as TGTGCCAGCAGAGGGACTAGCGGACCCTACGAGCAGTACTTC. Translating it yields CASRGTSGPYEQYF.

This clone was counted a few times. The V gene is TRBV4-1, the J gene TRBJ2-3; 7 positions agree with TRBD1. Germline V gives CDR1 MGHRA, CDR2 YSYEKL. The CDR3 totals 17 residues. The junction had 6 bases not matched to a gene; V was cut back by 0 bases and J by 0 bases. The CDR3 spells CASSQEWTGSSTDTQYF. The DNA of the CDR3 is TGCGCCAGCAGCCAAGAATGGACAGGATCTAGCACAGATACGCAGTATTTT.

This chain uses TRBV6-5 with TRBJ2-3; 13 bases map to TRBD2. The CDR3 is 15 residues long. CDR1 is MNHEY and CDR2 is SVGAGI in the germline V gene. Trimming cost V 5 bases and J 3 bases; bases outside gene matches: 2. The CDR3 DNA sequence: TGTGCCAGCAGTCAGGGACTAGCGGGGACAGATACGCAGTATTTT. Its protein product is CASSQGLAGTDTQYF.

V gene TRBV19 combines with J gene TRBJ1-1; D uncertain. This CDR3 has 15 residues. Germline V CDR1 and CDR2: LNHDA, SQIVND (reference sequence). V lost 5 bases and J lost 2, with 15 bases in between. CDR3 coding DNA: TGTGCCAGTAGTTCGTACGGGAACCCCAACACTGAAGCTTTCTTT. Its translation is CASSSYGNPNTEAFF.

The chain combines TRBV7-9 with TRBJ1-2; perhaps TRBD1 as D (5 bases). Germline assignment: CDR1 SEHNR and CDR2 FQNEAQ (reference sequence). V was clipped by 1 base and J by 11 bases, with 23 bases between them. There are 16 residues in the CDR3. CDR3 nucleotide sequence: TGTGCCAGCAGCTTAGTTGGGGACCCAAGGAAAAGAGAATACACCTTC. Residues: CASSLVGDPRKREYTF.

This clone is a singleton in its sample. The chain joins TRBV28 to TRBJ2-3; 7 nucleotides agree with TRBD2. Trimming at V came to 4 bases and at J to 0 bases, leaving 10 bases not matched to a gene. CDR1 and CDR2 from the germline V gene are MDHEN and SYDVKM. CDR3 size: 17 residues. The CDR3 reads CASSSPMGGASTDTQYF. Written as DNA, the CDR3 is TGTGCCAGCAGTTCCCCGATGGGAGGGGCAAGCACAGATACGCAGTATTTT. Variable domain in full (rest from reference TRBV28 and TRBJ2-3): DVKVTQSSRYLVKRTGEKVFLECVQDMDHENMFWYRQDPGLGLRLIYFSYDVKMKEKGDIPEGYSVSREKKERFSLILESASTNQTSMYLCASSSPMGGASTDTQYFGPGTRLTVL.

The table lists this clone with many counts. The chain couples TRBV10-2 to TRBJ1-2, with TRBD1 matching over 7 bases. J gave up 6 bases and V 7 bases, and 8 bases lay outside the gene matches. Germline values: CDR1 WSHSY, CDR2 SAAADI. The CDR3 is 13 residues long. As DNA, the CDR3 is TGCGCCAGCATGGATGCGCAGGGGGATGGCTACACCTTC. It specifies CASMDAQGDGYTF.

This chain uses TRBV11-2 with TRBJ1-4; the D gene is possibly TRBD1 (5 bases). The CDR3 contains 15 residues. Germline V gene data show CDR1 as SGHAT and CDR2 as FQNNGV. V lost 0 bases, J lost 5 bases, and 10 bases lay in between. CDR3 DNA sequence: TGTGCCAGCAGCTTAGACCAGGGTGGAAATGAAAAACTGTTTTTT. Its protein product is CASSLDQGGNEKLFF.

This chain uses TRBV4-1 with TRBJ1-2; D unresolved. Trimming stripped 1 base from V and 1 base from J, with 10 bases between. Germline values: CDR1 MGHRA, CDR2 YSYEKL. The CDR3 sequence is 15 residues long. CDR3 loop: CASSQVGPSNYGYTF. For the CDR3, the DNA is TGCGCCAGCAGCCAAGTTGGGCCGAGTAACTATGGCTACACCTTC.

This clone showed up just a few times. The chain is built from TRBV5-1 and TRBJ1-1; 7 bases align to TRBD1. CDR3 length equals 14 residues. J lost 1 base, V lost 3 bases, and 3 bases had no gene match. Germline V gives CDR1 SGHRS, CDR2 YFSETQ. DNA of the CDR3: TGCGCCAGCAGCTGGGACAGTCGGAACACTGAAGCTTTCTTT. It is translated as CASSWDSRNTEAFF.

The rearrangement links TRBV2 to TRBJ2-1, with D perhaps matching TRBD2 (5 bases). V was trimmed by 7 bases and J by 9 bases, leaving 19 bases between them. The length of the CDR3 is 14 residues. Looked up from germline, CDR1 is SNHLY and CDR2 is FYNNEI. Written as DNA, the CDR3 is TGTGCCAGCATGGGAGCTAGCTTAGATGGTGAGCAGTTCTTC. It codes for CASMGASLDGEQFF.

This chain uses TRBV19 with TRBJ2-5; the match to TRBD1 covers 10 bases. Trimming at V came to 3 bases and at J to 5 bases, leaving 6 bases not matched to a gene. The CDR3 covers 15 residues. Germline V gene sequence: CDR1 LNHDA, CDR2 SQIVND (reference sequence). CDR3 sequence: CASSIQTGGGETQYF. The CDR3 coding sequence is TGTGCCAGTAGTATCCAGACAGGGGGCGGGGAGACCCAGTACTTC.

This clone was seen a few times. The V gene is TRBV6-5, the J gene TRBJ1-5, with D possibly matching TRBD1 (5 bases). Germline assignment: CDR1 MNHEY and CDR2 SVGAGI. Between the trimmed V and J ends, which lost 5 bases and 6 bases, there was a span of 14 bases. The CDR3 length is 14 residues. CDR3 DNA sequence: TGTGCCAGCAGTCGGGACTTCTTCGCTCAGCCCCAGCATTTT. Its protein product is CASSRDFFAQPQHF.

The CDR3 sequence is CASSWGVQPQHF. CDR3 nucleotides: TGTGCCAGCAGCTGGGGAGTTCAGCCCCAGCATTTT. The chain uses TRBV28 and TRBJ1-5, with D unclear. Germline V gene lookup returns CDR1 MDHEN and CDR2 SYDVKM. The germline V and J ends were trimmed by 6 bases and 6 bases, with 9 bases remaining between them. This CDR3 is built from 12 residues.

The V gene is TRBV29-1, the J gene TRBJ1-2; 8 nucleotides match TRBD1. Germline CDR1 and CDR2: SQVTM and ANQGSEA. This CDR3 is built from 12 residues. V dropped 5 bases and J dropped 4; count of bases not matched to a gene: 3. The CDR3 sequence is CSVFDRGYGYTF. The CDR3 DNA sequence: TGCAGCGTTTTTGACAGGGGCTATGGCTACACCTTC. Combining the CDR3 with reference TRBV29-1 and TRBJ1-2 gives the whole variable domain SAVISQKPSRDICQRGTSLTIQCQVDSQVTMMFWYRQQPGQSLTLIATANQGSEATYESGFVIDKFPISRPNLTFSTLTVSNMSPEDSSIYLCSVFDRGYGYTFGSGTRLTVV.